The TCR beta chain under discussion was sequenced for a study of cytomegalovirus exposure and HLA in healthy donors. V lost 2 bases and J lost 6; bases outside the gene matches: 7. This CDR3 contains 15 residues. CDR1 and CDR2 from the germline V gene are SGHNT and YYREEE (reference sequence). Study results and limitations: In vitro checks showed that three CMV-associated chains really do target CMV antigens.

The assay was immunoSEQ multiplex PCR, and TCRdb's table has in-frame clones only and misses some. This sample carries approximately 270,000 clones, 85% to 90% of them seen once, and the ten largest clones take approximately 0.34%. In regard to this clone: Its specificity is unknown.

The chain employs TRBV5-4 and TRBJ2-2, with 7 bases identical to TRBD2. Sequenced material: PBMCs. This receptor was taken from a woman aged 18-29 years in good health and CMV-seronegative. The CDR3 nucleotides are TGTGCCAGCAGCTTTTCGGGGGGAGTCTCCGGGGAGCTGTTTTTT. This codes for CASSFSGGVSGELFF.